This TCR beta chain was retrieved from a study of tumor-infiltrating lymphocytes in primary liver carcinoma. Unsorted bulk tissue, about 19-32 mg of it, served as the source for co-extraction of RNA and DNA. Ten or more counts support this clonotype. With around 450 ng total RNA as template and a constant-region primer, TCR beta cDNA was made. Libraries covering TCR beta were generated through three nested multiplex PCR rounds (using a slightly modified ARM-PCR). Investigators reported that the first two PCR rounds, at around 11 cycles each, used TRBV1-TRBV30 forward primers with a C-beta reverse primer. One entry per CDR3 protein results from TCRdb running MiXCR on the multiplex PCR reads. The sample shows approximately 110,000 distinct CDR3 sequences, around 64% of them seen only once. The V gene end was trimmed by 6 bases and the J gene end by 6 bases; junction bases not matched to a gene: 9. The CDR3 length is 14 residues. CDR1 SQVTM and CDR2 ANQGSEA come from the germline V gene.

This TCR was recovered from a woman in her sixties with primary liver carcinoma and hepatitis B virus infection. The sample taken for sequencing was liver tumor tissue from sampling region 3. Regarding subset: tumor region T3, left-lateral pole. This chain uses TRBV29-1 with TRBJ1-5; TRBD1 aligns across 9 bases. CDR3 nucleotides: TGCAGCGTGGGGGGGGGGACAGGGAGTCAGCCCCAGCATTTT. As protein: CSVGGGTGSQPQHF.